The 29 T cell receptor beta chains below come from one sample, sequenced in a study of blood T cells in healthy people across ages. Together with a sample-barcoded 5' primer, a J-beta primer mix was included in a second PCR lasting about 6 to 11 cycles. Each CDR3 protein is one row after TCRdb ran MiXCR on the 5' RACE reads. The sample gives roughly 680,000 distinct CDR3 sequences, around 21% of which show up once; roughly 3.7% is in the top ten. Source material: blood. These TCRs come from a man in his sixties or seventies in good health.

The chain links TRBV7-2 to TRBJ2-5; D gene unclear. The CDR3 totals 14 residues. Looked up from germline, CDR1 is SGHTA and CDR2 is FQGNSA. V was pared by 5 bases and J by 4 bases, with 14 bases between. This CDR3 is CASSPVKVGETQYF. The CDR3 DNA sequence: TGTGCCAGCAGCCCCGTCAAAGTTGGAGAGACCCAGTACTTC.

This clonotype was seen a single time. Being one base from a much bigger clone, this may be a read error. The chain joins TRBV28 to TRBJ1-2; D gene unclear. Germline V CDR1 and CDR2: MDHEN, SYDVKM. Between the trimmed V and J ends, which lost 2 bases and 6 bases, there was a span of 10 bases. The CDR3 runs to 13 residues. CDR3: CASSLRVTDGYTF. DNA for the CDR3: TGTGCCAGCAGTTTAAGGGTTACGGATGGCTACACCTTC.

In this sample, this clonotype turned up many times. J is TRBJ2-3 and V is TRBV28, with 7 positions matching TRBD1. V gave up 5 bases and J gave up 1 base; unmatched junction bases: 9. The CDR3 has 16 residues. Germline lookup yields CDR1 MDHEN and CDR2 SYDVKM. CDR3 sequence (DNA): TGTGCCAGCAGTGCAAGGGGGCGCGGTGGCACAGATACGCAGTATTTT. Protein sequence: CASSARGRGGTDTQYF.

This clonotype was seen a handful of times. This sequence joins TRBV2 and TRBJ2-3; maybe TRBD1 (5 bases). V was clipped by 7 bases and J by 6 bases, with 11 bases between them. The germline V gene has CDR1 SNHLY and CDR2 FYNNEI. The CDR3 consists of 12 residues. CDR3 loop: CASNTGQDTQYF. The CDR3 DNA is TGTGCCAGCAATACAGGTCAGGATACGCAGTATTTT. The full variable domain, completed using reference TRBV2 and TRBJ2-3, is EPEVTQTPSHQVTQMGQEVILRCVPISNHLYFYWYRQILGQKVEFLVSFYNNEISEKSEIFDDQFSVERPDGSNFTLKIRSTKLEDSAMYFCASNTGQDTQYFGPGTRLTVL.

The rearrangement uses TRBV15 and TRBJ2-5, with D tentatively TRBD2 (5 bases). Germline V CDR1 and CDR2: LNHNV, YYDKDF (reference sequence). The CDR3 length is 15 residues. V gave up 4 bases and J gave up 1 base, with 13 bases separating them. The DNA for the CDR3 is TGTGCCACCAGCAAGAATCAAGGACTCCAAGAGACCCAGTACTTC. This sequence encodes CATSKNQGLQETQYF.

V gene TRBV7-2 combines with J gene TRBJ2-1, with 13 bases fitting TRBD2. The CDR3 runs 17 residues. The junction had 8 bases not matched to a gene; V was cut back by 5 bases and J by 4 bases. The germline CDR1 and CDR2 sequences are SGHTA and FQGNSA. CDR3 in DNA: TGTGCCAGCAGCCAATTGGGACTAGCGGGAAGGTACAATGAGCAGTTCTTC. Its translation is CASSQLGLAGRYNEQFF.

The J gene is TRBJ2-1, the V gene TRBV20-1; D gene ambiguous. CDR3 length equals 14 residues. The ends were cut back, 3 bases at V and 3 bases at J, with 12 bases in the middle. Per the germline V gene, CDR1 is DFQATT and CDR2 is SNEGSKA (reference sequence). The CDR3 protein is CSARDQRLYNEQFF. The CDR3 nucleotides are TGCAGTGCTAGGGACCAGAGACTCTACAATGAGCAGTTCTTC.

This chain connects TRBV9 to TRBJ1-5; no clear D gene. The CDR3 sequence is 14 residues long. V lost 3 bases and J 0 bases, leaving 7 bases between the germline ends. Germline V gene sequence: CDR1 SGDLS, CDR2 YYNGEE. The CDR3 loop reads CASSATVSNQPQHF. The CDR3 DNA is TGTGCCAGCAGCGCGACGGTTAGCAATCAGCCCCAGCATTTT.

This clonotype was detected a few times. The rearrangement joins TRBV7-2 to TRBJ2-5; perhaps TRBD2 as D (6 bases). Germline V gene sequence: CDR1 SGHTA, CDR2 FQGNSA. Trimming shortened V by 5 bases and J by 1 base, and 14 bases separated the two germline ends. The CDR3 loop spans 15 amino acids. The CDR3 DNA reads TGTGCCAGCAGCCCCGAACTAGCATCCCAAGAGACCCAGTACTTC. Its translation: CASSPELASQETQYF.

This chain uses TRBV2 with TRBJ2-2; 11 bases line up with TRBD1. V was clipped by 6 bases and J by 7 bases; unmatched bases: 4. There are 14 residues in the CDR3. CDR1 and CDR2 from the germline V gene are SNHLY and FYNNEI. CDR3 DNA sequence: TGTGCCAGCAGCCGGGACAGGGGGTACGGGGAGCTGTTTTTT. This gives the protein CASSRDRGYGELFF.

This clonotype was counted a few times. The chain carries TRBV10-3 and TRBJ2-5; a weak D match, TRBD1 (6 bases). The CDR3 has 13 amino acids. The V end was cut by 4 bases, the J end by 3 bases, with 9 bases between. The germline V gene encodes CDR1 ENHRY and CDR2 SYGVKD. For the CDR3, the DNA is TGTGCCATCAGTGTGACAGGAGAAGAGACCCAGTACTTC. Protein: CAISVTGEETQYF.

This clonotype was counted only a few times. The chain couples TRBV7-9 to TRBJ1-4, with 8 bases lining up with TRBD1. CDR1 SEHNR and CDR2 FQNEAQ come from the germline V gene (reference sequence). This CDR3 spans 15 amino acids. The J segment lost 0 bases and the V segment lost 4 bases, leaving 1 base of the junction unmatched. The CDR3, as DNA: TGTGCCAGCAGCTCACAGGGGGCAACTAATGAAAAACTGTTTTTT. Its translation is CASSSQGATNEKLFF.

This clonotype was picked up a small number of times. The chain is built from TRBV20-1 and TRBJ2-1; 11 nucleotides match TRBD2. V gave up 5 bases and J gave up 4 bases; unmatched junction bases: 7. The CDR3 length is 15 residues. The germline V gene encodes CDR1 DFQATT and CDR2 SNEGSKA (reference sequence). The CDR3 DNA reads TGCAGTGCTGGCCCGGGACTAGCGGCGTACAATGAGCAGTTCTTC. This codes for CSAGPGLAAYNEQFF.

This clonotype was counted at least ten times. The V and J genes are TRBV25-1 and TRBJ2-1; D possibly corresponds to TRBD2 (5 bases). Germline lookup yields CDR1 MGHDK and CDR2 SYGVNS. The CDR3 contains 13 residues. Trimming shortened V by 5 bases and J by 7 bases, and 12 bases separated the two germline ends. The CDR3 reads CASSRLGGNEQFF. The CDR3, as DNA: TGTGCCAGCAGTAGACTGGGCGGGAATGAGCAGTTCTTC.

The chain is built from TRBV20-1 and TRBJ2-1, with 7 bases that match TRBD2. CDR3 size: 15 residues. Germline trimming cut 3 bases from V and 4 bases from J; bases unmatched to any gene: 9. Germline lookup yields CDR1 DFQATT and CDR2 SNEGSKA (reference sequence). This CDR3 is CSASPWGGPYNEQFF. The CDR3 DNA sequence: TGCAGTGCTAGTCCTTGGGGAGGGCCTTACAATGAGCAGTTCTTC.

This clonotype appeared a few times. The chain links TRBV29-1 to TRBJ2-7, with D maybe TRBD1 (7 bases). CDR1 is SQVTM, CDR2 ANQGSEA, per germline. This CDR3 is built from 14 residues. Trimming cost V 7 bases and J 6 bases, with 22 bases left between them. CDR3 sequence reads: CSASGGTQGGEQYF. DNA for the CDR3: TGCAGCGCAAGTGGAGGAACGCAGGGGGGCGAGCAGTACTTC.

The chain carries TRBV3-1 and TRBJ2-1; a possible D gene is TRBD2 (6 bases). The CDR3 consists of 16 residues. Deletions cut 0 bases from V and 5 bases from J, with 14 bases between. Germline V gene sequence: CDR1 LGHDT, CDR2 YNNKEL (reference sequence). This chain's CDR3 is CASSQDYGSADNEQFF. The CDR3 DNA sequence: TGTGCCAGCAGCCAAGATTACGGGAGTGCGGACAATGAGCAGTTCTTC.

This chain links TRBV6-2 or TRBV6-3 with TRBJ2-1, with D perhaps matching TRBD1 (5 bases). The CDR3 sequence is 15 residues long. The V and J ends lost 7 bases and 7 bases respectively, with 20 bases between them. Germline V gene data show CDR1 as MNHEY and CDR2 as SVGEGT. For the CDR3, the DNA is TGTGCCAGCAAATTCAGGGCCCTTCAACGGAATGAGCAGTTCTTC. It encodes CASKFRALQRNEQFF.

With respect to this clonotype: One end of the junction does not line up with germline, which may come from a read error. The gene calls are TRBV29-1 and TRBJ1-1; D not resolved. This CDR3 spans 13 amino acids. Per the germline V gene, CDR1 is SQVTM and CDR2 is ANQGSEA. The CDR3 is CGVEASSYTEAFF. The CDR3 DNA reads TGCGGCGTTGAAGCGAGCAGTTACACTGAAGCTTTCTTT.

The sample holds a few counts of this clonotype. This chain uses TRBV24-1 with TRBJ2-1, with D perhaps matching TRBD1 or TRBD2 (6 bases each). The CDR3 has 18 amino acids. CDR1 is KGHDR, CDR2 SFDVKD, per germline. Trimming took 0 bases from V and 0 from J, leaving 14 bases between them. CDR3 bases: TGTGCCACCAGTGATTTGGGGGGGAACAGGGACTCCTACAATGAGCAGTTCTTC. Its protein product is CATSDLGGNRDSYNEQFF.

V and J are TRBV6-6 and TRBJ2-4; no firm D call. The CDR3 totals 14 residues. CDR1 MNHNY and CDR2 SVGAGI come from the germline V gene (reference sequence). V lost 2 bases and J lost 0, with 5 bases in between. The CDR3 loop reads CASSYDAAKNIQYF. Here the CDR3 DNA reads TGTGCCAGCAGTTACGATGCAGCCAAAAACATTCAGTACTTC.

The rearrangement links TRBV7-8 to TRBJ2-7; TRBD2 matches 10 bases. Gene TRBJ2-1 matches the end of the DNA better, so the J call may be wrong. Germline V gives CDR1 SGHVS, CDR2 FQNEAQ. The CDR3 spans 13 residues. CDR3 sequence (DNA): TGTGCCAGCACCTCACTAGCGGGGAATGAGCAGTTCTTC. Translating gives CASTSLAGNEQFF.

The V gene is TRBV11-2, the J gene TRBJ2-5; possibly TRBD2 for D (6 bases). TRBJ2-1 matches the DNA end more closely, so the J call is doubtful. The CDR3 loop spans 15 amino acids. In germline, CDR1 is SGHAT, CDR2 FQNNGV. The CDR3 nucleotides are TGTGCCAGCAGCTTAGATCTCCCGGAGGGACATGAGCAGTTCTTC. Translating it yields CASSLDLPEGHEQFF.

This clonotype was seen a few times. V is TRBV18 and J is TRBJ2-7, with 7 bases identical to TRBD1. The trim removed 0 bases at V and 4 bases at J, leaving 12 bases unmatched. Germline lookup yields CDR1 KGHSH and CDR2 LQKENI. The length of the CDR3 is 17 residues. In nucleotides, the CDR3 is TGTGCCAGCTCACCACCGGCCGGAGACAGGGCAACTTACGAGCAGTACTTC. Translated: CASSPPAGDRATYEQYF.

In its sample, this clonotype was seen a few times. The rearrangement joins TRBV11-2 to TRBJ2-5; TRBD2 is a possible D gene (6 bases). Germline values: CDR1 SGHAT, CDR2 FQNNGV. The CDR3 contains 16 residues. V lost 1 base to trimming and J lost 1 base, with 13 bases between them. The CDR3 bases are TGTGCCAGCAGCTTAGGGGGGGATGGGCGCCAAGAGACCCAGTACTTC. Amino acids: CASSLGGDGRQETQYF.

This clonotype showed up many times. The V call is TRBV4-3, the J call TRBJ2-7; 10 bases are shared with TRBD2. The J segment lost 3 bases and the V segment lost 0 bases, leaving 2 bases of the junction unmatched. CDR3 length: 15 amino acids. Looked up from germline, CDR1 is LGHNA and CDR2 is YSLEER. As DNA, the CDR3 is TGCGCCAGCAGCCAAGAACCTAGCGGGAGCTACGAGCAGTACTTC. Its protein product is CASSQEPSGSYEQYF.

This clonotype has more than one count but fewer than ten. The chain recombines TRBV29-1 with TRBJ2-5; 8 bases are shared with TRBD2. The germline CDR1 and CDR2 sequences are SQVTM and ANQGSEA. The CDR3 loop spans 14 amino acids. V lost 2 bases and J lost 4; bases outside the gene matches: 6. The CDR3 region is CSVEKAGARETQYF. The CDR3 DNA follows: TGCAGCGTTGAAAAAGCGGGGGCGCGAGAGACCCAGTACTTC. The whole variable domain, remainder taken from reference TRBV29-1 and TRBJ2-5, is SAVISQKPSRDICQRGTSLTIQCQVDSQVTMMFWYRQQPGQSLTLIATANQGSEATYESGFVIDKFPISRPNLTFSTLTVSNMSPEDSSIYLCSVEKAGARETQYFGPGTRLLVL.

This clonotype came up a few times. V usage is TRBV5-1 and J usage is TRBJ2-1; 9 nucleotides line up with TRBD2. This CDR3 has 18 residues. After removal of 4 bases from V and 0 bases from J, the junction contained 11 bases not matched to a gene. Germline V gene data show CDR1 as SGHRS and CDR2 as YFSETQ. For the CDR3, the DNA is TGCGCCAGCAGCATAAGTACTAGCGGGTTCCTCTCCTACAATGAGCAGTTCTTC. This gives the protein CASSISTSGFLSYNEQFF.

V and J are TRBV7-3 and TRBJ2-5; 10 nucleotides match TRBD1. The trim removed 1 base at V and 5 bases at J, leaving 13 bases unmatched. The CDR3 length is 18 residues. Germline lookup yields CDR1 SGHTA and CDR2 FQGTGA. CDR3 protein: CASSLIGGTGAIGETQYF. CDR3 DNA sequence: TGTGCCAGCAGCTTAATAGGCGGGACAGGGGCAATAGGGGAGACCCAGTACTTC.